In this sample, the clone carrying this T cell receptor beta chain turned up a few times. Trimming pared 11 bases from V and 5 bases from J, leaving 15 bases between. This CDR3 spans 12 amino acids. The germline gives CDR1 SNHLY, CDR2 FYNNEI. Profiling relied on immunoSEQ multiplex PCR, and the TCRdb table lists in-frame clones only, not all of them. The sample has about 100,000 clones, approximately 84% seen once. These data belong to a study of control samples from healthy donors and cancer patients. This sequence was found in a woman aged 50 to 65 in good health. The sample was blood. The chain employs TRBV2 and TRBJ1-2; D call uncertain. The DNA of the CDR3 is TGTGCCGGCCGAAGGGTCCAATATGGCTACACCTTC. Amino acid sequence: CAGRRVQYGYTF. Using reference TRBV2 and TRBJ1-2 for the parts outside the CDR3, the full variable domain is EPEVTQTPSHQVTQMGQEVILRCVPISNHLYFYWYRQILGQKVEFLVSFYNNEISEKSEIFDDQFSVERPDGSNFTLKIRSTKLEDSAMYFCAGRRVQYGYTFGSGTRLTVV.